This T cell receptor (beta chain) was recovered during a study of shared clonotypes between healthy human individuals. Clones were sequenced by immunoSEQ multiplex PCR, and TCRdb holds only the in-frame ones, with some missing. Of about half a million clones in the sample, roughly three quarters were seen once. Deletions cut 3 bases from V and 6 bases from J, with 11 bases between. Germline V gives CDR1 WSHSY, CDR2 SAAADI. This CDR3 comprises 14 residues. The rearrangement uses TRBV10-2 and TRBJ1-4; D might be TRBD1 (6 bases). The sequence was obtained from a middle-aged woman in good health. Some clones in this sample may be carry-over from other donors' samples. The specimen was PBMCs. The CDR3 region is CASSETGRDEKLFF. The CDR3 DNA is TGCGCCAGCAGTGAAACAGGGAGAGATGAAAAACTGTTTTTT.